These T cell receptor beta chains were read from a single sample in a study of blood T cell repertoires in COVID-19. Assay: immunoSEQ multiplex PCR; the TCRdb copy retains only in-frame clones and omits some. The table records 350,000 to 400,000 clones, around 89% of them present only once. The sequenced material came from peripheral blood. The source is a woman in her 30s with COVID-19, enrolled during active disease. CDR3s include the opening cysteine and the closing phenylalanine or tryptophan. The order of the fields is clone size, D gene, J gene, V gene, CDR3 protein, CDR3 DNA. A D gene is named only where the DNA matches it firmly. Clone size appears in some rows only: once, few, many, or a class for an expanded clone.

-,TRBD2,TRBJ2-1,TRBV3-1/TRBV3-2,CASSQVILLAGPETYSYNEQFF,TGTGCCAGCAGCCAAGTAATCCTCCTAGCGGGACCCGAAACTTACTCCTACAATGAGCAGTTCTTC
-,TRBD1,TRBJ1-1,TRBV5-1,CASSITGQGKTEAFF,TGCGCCAGCAGCATCACCGGACAGGGGAAGACTGAAGCTTTCTTT
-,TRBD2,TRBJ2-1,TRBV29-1,CSVSLLLAGTEQFF,TGCAGCGTCTCCCTCTTACTAGCGGGAACTGAGCAGTTCTTC
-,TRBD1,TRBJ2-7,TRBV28,CASSPGQGSYEQYF,TGTGCCAGCAGTCCAGGACAGGGGTCCTACGAGCAGTACTTC
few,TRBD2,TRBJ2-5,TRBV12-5,CASGFAGTSGRETQYF,TGTGCTAGTGGTTTTGCCGGGACTAGCGGGAGGGAGACCCAGTACTTC
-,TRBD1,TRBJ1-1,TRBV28,CASSEGAPGQGGTFF,TGTGCCAGCAGTGAAGGGGCCCCGGGACAGGGGGGGACTTTCTTT
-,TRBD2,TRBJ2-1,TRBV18,CASSPSELAGGNNEQFF,TGTGCCAGCTCACCATCCGAGCTAGCGGGGGGGAACAATGAGCAGTTCTTC
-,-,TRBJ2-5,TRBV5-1,CASSWGPGGQETQYF,TGCGCCAGCAGCTGGGGGCCTGGGGGTCAAGAGACCCAGTACTTC
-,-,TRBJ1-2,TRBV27,CASSFTTGYGYTF,TGTGCCAGCAGTTTCACTACAGGGTACGGCTACACCTTC
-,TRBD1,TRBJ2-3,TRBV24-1,CATGTGGAADTQYF,TGTGCCACCGGGACAGGGGGTGCGGCAGATACGCAGTATTTT
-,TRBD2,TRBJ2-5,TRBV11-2,CASSLDASGRRGYF,TGTGCCAGCAGCTTAGACGCTAGCGGGAGGCGAGGATACTTC
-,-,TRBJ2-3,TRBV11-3,CASSPEDTQYF,TGTGCCAGCTCCCCTGAGGATACGCAGTATTTT
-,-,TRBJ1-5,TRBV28,CASSLGGGASPQHF,TGTGCCAGCAGTTTAGGGGGAGGCGCGTCGCCCCAGCATTTT